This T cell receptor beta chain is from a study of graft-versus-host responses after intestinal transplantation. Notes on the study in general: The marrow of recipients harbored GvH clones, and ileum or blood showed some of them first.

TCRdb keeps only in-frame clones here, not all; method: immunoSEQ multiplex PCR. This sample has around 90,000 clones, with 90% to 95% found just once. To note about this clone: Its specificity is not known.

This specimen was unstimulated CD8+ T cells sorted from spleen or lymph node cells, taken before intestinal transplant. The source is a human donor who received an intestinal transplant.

This chain's CDR3 is CASSISSGRYNEQFF. CDR3 DNA sequence: TGTGCCAGTAGTATTTCCAGCGGACGTTACAATGAGCAGTTCTTC. This chain joins TRBV19 and TRBJ2-1; D possibly corresponds to TRBD2 (5 bases). Trimming removed 3 bases from V and 4 bases from J, with 13 bases in between. Germline V CDR1 and CDR2: LNHDA, SQIVND (reference sequence). The CDR3 contains 15 residues.